The T cell receptor (beta chain) described here comes from a study of a mutant IDH1 vaccine in newly diagnosed glioma. Study as a whole: There were 62.5% males and around 38% females among treated patients, whose mean age was roughly 40 years. Before enrollment, the patients had been treated with radiotherapy alone, temozolomide alone, or both together. Most of them had received both.

The repertoire was sequenced with immunoSEQ multiplex PCR; TCRdb's copy has only in-frame clones and lacks some. The sample carries 15,000 to 20,000 clones, around four fifths recorded once. The time point here: baseline, week 1 (first vaccination visit). Treatment denoted: pre-vaccination baseline after standard-of-care therapy. The receptor's source is a man in his forties or fifties with glioma. The sample here was PBMCs, taken from a glioma patient treated with radiotherapy, temozolomide or both.

CDR3 DNA sequence: TGTGCCAGCAGCGTATGGGCCCACGGCGGCTATGGCTACACCTTC. It yields the protein CASSVWAHGGYGYTF. The rearrangement uses TRBV9 and TRBJ1-2; D is undetermined. Per germline, CDR1 SGDLS and CDR2 YYNGEE. Deletions cut 1 base from V and 4 bases from J, with 14 bases between. The CDR3 totals 15 residues. Looking up the rest from reference TRBV9 and TRBJ1-2 gives the full variable domain: DSGVTQTPKHLITATGQRVTLRCSPRSGDLSVYWYQQSLDQGLQFLIQYYNGEERAKGNILERFSAQQFPDLHSELNLSSLELGDSALYFCASSVWAHGGYGYTFGSGTRLTVV.